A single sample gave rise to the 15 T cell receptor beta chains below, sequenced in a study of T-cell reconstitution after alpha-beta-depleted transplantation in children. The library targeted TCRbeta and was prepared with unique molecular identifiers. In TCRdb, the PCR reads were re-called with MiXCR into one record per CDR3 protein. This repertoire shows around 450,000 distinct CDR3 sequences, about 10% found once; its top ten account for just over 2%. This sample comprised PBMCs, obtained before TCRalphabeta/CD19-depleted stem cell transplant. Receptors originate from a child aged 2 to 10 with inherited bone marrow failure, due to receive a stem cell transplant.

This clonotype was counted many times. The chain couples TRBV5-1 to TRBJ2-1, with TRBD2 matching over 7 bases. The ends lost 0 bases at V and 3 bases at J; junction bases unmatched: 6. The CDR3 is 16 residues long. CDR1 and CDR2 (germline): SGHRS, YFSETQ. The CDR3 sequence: CASSLVSGILYNEQFF. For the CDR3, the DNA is TGCGCCAGCAGCTTGGTGAGCGGGATTCTCTACAATGAGCAGTTCTTC.

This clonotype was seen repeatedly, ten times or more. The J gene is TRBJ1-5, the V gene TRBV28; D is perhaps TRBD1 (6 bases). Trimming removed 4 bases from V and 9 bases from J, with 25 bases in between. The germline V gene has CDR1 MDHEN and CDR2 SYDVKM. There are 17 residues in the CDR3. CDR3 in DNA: TGTGCCAGCAGTTCACCAAGGGTACAGGGCCCTCGGACGCCCCAGCATTTT. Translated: CASSSPRVQGPRTPQHF. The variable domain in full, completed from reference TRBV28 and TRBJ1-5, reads DVKVTQSSRYLVKRTGEKVFLECVQDMDHENMFWYRQDPGLGLRLIYFSYDVKMKEKGDIPEGYSVSREKKERFSLILESASTNQTSMYLCASSSPRVQGPRTPQHFGDGTRLSIL.

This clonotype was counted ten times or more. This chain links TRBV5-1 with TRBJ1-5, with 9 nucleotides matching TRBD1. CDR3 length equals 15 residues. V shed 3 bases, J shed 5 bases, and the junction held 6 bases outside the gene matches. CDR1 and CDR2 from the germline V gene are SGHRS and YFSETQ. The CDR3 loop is CASSCLDRGHQPQHF. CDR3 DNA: TGCGCCAGCAGCTGCTTGGACAGGGGCCATCAGCCCCAGCATTTT.

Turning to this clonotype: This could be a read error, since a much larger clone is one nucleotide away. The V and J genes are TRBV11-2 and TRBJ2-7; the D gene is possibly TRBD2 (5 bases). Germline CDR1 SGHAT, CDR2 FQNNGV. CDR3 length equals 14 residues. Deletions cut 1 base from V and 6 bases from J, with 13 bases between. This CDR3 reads CASSLGSTLAEQYF. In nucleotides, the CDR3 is TGTGCCAGCAGCTTAGGAAGTACCCTAGCCGAGCAGTACTTC.

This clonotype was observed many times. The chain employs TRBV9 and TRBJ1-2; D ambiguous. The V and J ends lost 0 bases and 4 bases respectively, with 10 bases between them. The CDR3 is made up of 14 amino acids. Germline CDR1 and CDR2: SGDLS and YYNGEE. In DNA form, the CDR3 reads TGTGCCAGCAGCGTAGACGGGTTATCCTATGGCTACACCTTC. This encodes CASSVDGLSYGYTF. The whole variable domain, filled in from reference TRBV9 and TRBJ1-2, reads DSGVTQTPKHLITATGQRVTLRCSPRSGDLSVYWYQQSLDQGLQFLIQYYNGEERAKGNILERFSAQQFPDLHSELNLSSLELGDSALYFCASSVDGLSYGYTFGSGTRLTVV.

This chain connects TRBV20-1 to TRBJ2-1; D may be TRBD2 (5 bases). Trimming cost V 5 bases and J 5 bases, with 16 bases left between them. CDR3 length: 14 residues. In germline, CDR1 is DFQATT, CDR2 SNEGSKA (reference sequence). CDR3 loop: CSAGRWYGNNEQFF. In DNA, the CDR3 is TGCAGTGCTGGGCGTTGGTACGGGAACAATGAGCAGTTCTTC.

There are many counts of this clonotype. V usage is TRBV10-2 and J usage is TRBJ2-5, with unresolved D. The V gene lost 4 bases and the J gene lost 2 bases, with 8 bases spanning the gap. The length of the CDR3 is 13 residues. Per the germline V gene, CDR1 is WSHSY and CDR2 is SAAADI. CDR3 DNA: TGCGCCAGCAGTGGCGACCCACAAGAGACCCAGTACTTC. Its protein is CASSGDPQETQYF.

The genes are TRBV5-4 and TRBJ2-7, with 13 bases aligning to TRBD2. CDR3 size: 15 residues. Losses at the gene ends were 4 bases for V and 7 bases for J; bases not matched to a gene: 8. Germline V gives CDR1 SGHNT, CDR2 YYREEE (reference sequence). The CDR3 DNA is TGTGCCAGCAGCCCGGGACTAGCGGGGATCAATGAGCAGTACTTC. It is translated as CASSPGLAGINEQYF.

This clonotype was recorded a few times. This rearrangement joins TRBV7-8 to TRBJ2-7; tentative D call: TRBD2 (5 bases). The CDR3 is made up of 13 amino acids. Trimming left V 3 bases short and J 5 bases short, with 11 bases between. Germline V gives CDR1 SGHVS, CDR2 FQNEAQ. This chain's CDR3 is CASSLRVMNEQYF. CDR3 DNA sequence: TGTGCCAGCAGCTTGCGGGTAATGAACGAGCAGTACTTC.

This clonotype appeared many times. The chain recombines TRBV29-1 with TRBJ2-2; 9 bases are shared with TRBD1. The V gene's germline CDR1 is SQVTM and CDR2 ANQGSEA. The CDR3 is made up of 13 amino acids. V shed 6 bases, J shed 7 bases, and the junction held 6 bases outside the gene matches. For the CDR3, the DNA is TGCAGCGTACCGGGACAGGGAAGCGGGGAGCTGTTTTTT. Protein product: CSVPGQGSGELFF.

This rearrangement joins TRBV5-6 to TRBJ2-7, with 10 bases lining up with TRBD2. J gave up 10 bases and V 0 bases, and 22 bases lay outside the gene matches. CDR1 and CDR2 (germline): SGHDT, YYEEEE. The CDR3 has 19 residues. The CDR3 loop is CASSLAFSLSGRAWGSQYF. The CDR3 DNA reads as TGTGCCAGCAGCTTGGCCTTTTCGTTGAGCGGGAGGGCTTGGGGGTCCCAGTACTTC.

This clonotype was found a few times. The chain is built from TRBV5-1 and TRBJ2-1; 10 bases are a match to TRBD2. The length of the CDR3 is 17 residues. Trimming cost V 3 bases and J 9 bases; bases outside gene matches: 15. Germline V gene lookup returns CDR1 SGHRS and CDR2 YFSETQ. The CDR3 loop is CASSSAITGGLASEQFF. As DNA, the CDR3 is TGCGCCAGCAGCTCAGCCATAACAGGGGGACTAGCGAGTGAGCAGTTCTTC. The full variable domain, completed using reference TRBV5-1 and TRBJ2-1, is KAGVTQTPRYLIKTRGQQVTLSCSPISGHRSVSWYQQTPGQGLQFLFEYFSETQRNKGNFPGRFSGRQFSNSRSEMNVSTLELGDSALYLCASSSAITGGLASEQFFGPGTRLTVL.

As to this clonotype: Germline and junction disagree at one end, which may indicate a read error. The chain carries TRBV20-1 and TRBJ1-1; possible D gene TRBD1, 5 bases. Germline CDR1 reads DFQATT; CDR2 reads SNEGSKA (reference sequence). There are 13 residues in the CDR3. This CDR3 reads CSAVGRANTEASF. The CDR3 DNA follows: TGCAGTGCCGTGGGACGGGCGAACACTGAAGCTTCCTTT.

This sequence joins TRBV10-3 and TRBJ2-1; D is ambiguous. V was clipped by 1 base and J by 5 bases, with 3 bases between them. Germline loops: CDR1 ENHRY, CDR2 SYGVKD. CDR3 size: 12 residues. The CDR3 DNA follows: TGTGCCATCAGTGAGTGGGACAATGAGCAGTTCTTC. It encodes CAISEWDNEQFF.

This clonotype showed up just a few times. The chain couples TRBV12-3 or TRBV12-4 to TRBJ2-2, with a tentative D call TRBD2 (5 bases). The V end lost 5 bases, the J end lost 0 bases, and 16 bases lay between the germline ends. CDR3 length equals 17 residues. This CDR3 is CASSAGKGEANTGELFF. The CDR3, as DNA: TGTGCCAGCAGTGCCGGGAAAGGCGAAGCGAACACCGGGGAGCTGTTTTTT.